Given below is one T cell receptor (beta chain) in context. Its antigen is currently unknown. These data come from a study of OX40 agonist ivuxolimab in advanced cancers. Whole-study context: The study enrolled dose-escalation patients with hepatocellular carcinoma, melanoma, renal cell or head and neck cancer. Partial responses were achieved by three patients, of whom one had hepatocellular carcinoma and two had cutaneous melanoma. General study findings and limits: CD8+ T cells were the subset that, on average, had more expanded clones than CD4+.

Sequencing was performed with immunoSEQ multiplex PCR; in TCRdb, only in-frame clones are kept and a portion is missing. The sample records about 22,000 clones, approximately 91% being singletons. Patients were ineligible given autoimmune disease history or systemic immunosuppression. V lost 5 bases to trimming and J lost 3 bases; unmatched junction nucleotides: 6. The CDR3 runs to 17 residues. The germline CDR1 and CDR2 sequences are SGHAT and FQNNGV. V and J are TRBV11-2 and TRBJ2-3; 15 bases match TRBD2. The receptor's source is an adult with an advanced solid tumor such as melanoma, head and neck, liver or kidney cancer. The source was CD4+ or CD8+ T cells sorted from blood, collected in a trial of the OX40 agonist ivuxolimab. CDR3 protein: CASSTGTSGRPTDTQYF. CDR3 coding DNA: TGTGCCAGCAGCACCGGGACTAGCGGGAGGCCGACAGATACGCAGTATTTT.